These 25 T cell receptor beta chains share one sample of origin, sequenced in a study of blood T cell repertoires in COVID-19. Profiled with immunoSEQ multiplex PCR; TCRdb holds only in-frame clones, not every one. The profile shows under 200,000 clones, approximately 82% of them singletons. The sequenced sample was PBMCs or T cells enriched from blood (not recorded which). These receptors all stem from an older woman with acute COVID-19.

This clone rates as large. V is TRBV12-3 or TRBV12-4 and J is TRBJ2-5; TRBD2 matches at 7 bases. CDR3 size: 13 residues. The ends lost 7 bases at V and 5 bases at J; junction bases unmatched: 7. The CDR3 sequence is CASTAAGGETQYF. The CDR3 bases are TGTGCCAGCACCGCGGCCGGGGGGGAGACCCAGTACTTC.

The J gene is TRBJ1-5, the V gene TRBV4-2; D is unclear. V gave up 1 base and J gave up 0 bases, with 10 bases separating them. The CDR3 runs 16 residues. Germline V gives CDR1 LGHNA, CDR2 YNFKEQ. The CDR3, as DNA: TGTGCCAGCAGCCAAGGTGGGAGCTATAGCAATCAGCCCCAGCATTTT. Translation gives CASSQGGSYSNQPQHF.

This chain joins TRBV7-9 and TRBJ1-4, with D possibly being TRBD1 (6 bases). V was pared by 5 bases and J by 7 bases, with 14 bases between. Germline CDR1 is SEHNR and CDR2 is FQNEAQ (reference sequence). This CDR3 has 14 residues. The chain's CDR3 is CASSTRTRGEKLFF. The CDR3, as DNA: TGTGCCAGCAGCACCCGTACCAGGGGTGAAAAACTGTTTTTT.

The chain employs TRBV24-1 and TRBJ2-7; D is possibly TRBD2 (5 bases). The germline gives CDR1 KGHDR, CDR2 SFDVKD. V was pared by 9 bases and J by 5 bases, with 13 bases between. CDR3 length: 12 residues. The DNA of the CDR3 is TGTGCCACCGGAGGAACCCCCGACGAGCAGTACTTC. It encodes CATGGTPDEQYF.

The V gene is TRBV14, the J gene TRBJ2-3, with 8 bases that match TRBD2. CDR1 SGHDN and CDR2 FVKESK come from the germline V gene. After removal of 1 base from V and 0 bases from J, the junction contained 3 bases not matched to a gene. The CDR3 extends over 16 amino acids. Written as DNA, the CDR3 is TGTGCCAGCAGCCAAGGACTAGCGCCTAGCACAGATACGCAGTATTTT. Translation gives CASSQGLAPSTDTQYF.

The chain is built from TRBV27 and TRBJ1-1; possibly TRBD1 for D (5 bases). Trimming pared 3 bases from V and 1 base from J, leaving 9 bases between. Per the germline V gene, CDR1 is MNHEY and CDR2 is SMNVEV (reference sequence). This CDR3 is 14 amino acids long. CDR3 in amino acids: CASSFSTGNTEAFF. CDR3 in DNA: TGTGCCAGCAGTTTTTCCACAGGGAACACTGAAGCTTTCTTT.

This CDR3 reads CSASQGYSNQPQHF. The CDR3 coding sequence is TGCAGTGCTAGTCAGGGTTATAGCAATCAGCCCCAGCATTTT. This sequence joins TRBV20-1 and TRBJ1-5; TRBD1 might be the D (5 bases). The V end lost 3 bases, the J end lost 0 bases, and 9 bases lay between the germline ends. The CDR3 runs to 14 residues. Germline lookup yields CDR1 DFQATT and CDR2 SNEGSKA (reference sequence).

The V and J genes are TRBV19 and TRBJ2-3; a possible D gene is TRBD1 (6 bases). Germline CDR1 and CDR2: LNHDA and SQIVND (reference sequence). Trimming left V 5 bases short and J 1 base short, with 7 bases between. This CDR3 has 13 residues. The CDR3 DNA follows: TGTGCCAGTAGTGAGGGGGGCACAGATACGCAGTATTTT. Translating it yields CASSEGGTDTQYF.

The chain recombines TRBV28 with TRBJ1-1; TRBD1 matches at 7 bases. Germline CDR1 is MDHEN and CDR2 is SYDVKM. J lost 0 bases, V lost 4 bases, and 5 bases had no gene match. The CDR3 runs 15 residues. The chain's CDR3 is CASSSRDSLNTEAFF. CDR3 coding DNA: TGTGCCAGCAGTTCACGGGACAGCTTGAACACTGAAGCTTTCTTT.

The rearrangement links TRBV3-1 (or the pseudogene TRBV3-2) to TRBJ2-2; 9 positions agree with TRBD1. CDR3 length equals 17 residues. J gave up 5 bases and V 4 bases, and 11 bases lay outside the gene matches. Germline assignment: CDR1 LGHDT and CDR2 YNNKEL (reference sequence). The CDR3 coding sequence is TGTGCCAGCAGCCGGGACCGGGACAGGGTGTGTACCGGGGAGCTGTTTTTT. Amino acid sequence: CASSRDRDRVCTGELFF.

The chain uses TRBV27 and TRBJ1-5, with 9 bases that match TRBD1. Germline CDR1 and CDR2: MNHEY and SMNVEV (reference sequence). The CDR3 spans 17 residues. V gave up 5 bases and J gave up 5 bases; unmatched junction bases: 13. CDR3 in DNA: TGTGCCAGCAGTCATTTCTCCGGGACAGGGAGCGATCAGCCCCAGCATTTT. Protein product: CASSHFSGTGSDQPQHF.

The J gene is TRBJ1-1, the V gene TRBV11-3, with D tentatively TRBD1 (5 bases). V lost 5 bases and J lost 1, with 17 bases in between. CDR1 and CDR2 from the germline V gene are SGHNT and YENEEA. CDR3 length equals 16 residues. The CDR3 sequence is CASSPSGGGENTEAFF. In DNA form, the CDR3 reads TGTGCCAGCAGCCCCTCCGGCGGGGGGGAGAACACTGAAGCTTTCTTT.

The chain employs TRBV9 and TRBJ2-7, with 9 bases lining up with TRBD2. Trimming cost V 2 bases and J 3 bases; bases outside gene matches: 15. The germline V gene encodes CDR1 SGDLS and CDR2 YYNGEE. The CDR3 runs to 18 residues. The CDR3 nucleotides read TGTGCCAGCAGCGTCGGGACTAGCAGCCCCCTAGCCTACTACGAGCAGTACTTC. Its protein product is CASSVGTSSPLAYYEQYF.

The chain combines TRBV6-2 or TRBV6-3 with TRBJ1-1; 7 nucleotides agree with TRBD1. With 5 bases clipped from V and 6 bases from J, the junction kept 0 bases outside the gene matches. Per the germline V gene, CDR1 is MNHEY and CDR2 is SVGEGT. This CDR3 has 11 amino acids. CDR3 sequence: CASSDRAEAFF. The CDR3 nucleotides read TGTGCCAGCAGTGACAGGGCTGAAGCTTTCTTT.

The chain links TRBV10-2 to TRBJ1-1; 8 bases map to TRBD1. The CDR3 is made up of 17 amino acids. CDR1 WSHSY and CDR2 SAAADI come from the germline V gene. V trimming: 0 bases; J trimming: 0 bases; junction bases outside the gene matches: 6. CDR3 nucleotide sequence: TGCGCCAGCAGTGAGTCGACGACAGGGGAACTGAACACTGAAGCTTTCTTT. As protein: CASSESTTGELNTEAFF.

The CDR3: CASSTDLQGTGGYTF. The CDR3 coding sequence is TGCGCCAGCAGCACAGACTTACAGGGCACGGGAGGCTACACCTTC. The chain combines TRBV5-1 with TRBJ1-2; a weak D match, TRBD1 (6 bases). The CDR3 is 15 residues long. Germline assignment: CDR1 SGHRS and CDR2 YFSETQ. Trimming shortened V by 4 bases and J by 8 bases, and 21 bases separated the two germline ends.

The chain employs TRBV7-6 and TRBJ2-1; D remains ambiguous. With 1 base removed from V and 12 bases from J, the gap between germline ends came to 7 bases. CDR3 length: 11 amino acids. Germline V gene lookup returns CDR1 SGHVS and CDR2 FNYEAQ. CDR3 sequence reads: CASSLEVRQFF. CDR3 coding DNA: TGTGCCAGCAGCTTAGAAGTCAGGCAGTTCTTC.

CDR3 loop: CASTRSGGPNNEQFF. The CDR3 DNA reads TGCGCCAGCACTCGTAGCGGGGGACCAAACAATGAGCAGTTCTTC. The rearrangement joins TRBV10-2 to TRBJ2-1, with TRBD2 matching 9 bases. Germline V gives CDR1 WSHSY, CDR2 SAAADI. J gave up 5 bases and V 7 bases, and 9 bases lay outside the gene matches. The CDR3 runs 15 residues.

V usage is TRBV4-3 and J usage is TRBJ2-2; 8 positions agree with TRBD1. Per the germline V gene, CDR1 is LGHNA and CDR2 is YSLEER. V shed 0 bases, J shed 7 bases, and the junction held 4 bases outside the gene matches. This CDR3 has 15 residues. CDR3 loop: CASSQEGQGGGELFF. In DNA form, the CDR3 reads TGCGCCAGCAGCCAAGAAGGACAGGGAGGCGGGGAGCTGTTTTTT.

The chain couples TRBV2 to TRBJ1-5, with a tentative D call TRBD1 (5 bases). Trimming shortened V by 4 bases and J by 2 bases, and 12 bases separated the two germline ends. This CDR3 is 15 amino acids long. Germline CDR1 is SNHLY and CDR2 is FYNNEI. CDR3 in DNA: TGTGCCAGCAGTGCCGGGGGGTCGCGCAATCAGCCCCAGCATTTT. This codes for CASSAGGSRNQPQHF.

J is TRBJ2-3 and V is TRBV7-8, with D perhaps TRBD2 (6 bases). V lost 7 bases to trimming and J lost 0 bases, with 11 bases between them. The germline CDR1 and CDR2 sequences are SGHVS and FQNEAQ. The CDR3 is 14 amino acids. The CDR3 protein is CASTTRESTDTQYF. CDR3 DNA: TGTGCCAGCACTACACGGGAGAGCACAGATACGCAGTATTTT.

The CDR3 reads CASRSTGTYNSPLHF. In DNA, the CDR3 is TGTGCCAGCAGGTCGACAGGGACCTATAATTCACCCCTCCACTTT. This sequence joins TRBV28 and TRBJ1-6; 7 bases line up with TRBD1. CDR3 length equals 15 residues. V was clipped by 6 bases and J by 2 bases; unmatched bases: 4. The germline gives CDR1 MDHEN, CDR2 SYDVKM.

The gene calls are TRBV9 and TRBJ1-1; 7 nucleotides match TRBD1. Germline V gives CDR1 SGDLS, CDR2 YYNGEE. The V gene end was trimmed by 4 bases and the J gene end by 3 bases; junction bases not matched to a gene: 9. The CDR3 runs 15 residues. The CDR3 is CASSPRGAADTEAFF. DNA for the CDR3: TGTGCCAGCAGCCCCAGGGGGGCGGCCGACACTGAAGCTTTCTTT.

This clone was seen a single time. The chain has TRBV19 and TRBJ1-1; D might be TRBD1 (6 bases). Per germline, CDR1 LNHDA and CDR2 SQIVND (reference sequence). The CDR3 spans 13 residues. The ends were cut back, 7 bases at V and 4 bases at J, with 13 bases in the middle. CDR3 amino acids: CASITGTGTEAFF. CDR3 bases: TGTGCCAGTATAACAGGGACCGGCACTGAAGCTTTCTTT. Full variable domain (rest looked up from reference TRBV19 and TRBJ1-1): DGGITQSPKYLFRKEGQNVTLSCEQNLNHDAMYWYRQDPGQGLRLIYYSQIVNDFQKGDIAEGYSVSREKKESFPLTVTSAQKNPTAFYLCASITGTGTEAFFGQGTRLTVV.

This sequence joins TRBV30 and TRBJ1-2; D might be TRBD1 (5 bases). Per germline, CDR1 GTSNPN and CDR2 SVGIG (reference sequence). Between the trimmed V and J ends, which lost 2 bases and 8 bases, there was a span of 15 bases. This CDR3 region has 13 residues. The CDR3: CAWSRARGRGYTF. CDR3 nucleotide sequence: TGTGCCTGGAGTAGGGCAAGGGGTAGGGGCTACACCTTC.